What follows are 9 T cell receptor beta chains derived from one specimen sequenced in a study of cytomegalovirus exposure and HLA in healthy donors. Both 60 Vbeta primers and 13 Jbeta primers went into the PCR. Method: immunoSEQ multiplex PCR; TCRdb's copy keeps in-frame clones and lacks some. The repertoire holds roughly 120,000 clones, roughly 9% seen once, with approximately 6.4% in the top ten. Specimen: PBMCs. The source of these receptors is a middle-aged woman in good health and CMV-seropositive.

The gene calls are TRBV7-9 and TRBJ1-3; D may be TRBD1 (5 bases). Trimming shortened V by 5 bases and J by 8 bases, and 16 bases separated the two germline ends. Germline V gene data show CDR1 as SEHNR and CDR2 as FQNEAQ (reference sequence). The CDR3 spans 14 residues. The CDR3 sequence: CASSPGPRGDTIYF. The CDR3 DNA reads TGTGCCAGCAGCCCGGGGCCGCGGGGCGACACCATATATTTT.

The chain carries TRBV11-3 and TRBJ2-1; D is perhaps TRBD1 (6 bases). This CDR3 is built from 13 residues. Trimming removed 6 bases at V and 8 bases at J, with 14 bases between. Germline V gives CDR1 SGHNT, CDR2 YENEEA. The CDR3 region has the DNA TGTGCCAGCAGACGAACAGGGTCTGATGAGCAGTTCTTC. Translation: CASRRTGSDEQFF.

The gene calls are TRBV5-4 and TRBJ1-1; weak D call: TRBD1 (5 bases). This CDR3 is 15 amino acids long. The V end was cut by 4 bases, the J end by 3 bases, with 16 bases between. Germline loops: CDR1 SGHNT, CDR2 YYREEE (reference sequence). The CDR3 DNA follows: TGTGCCAGCAGCCCCCGAAGGGGTTTGGACACTGAAGCTTTCTTT. This codes for CASSPRRGLDTEAFF.

This clone was observed a few times. In nucleotides, the CDR3 is TGTGCCAGCAGCTTGAAACGGTACTATGGCTACACCTTC. Translated: CASSLKRYYGYTF. This sequence joins TRBV5-6 and TRBJ1-2; D not resolved. V was cut by 1 base and J by 3 bases, with 7 bases left in between. Germline CDR1 is SGHDT and CDR2 is YYEEEE. The CDR3 has 13 amino acids. Using reference TRBV5-6 and TRBJ1-2 for the parts outside the CDR3, the full variable domain is DAGVTQSPTHLIKTRGQQVTLRCSPKSGHDTVSWYQQALGQGPQFIFQYYEEEERQRGNFPDRFSGHQFPNYSSELNVNALLLGDSALYLCASSLKRYYGYTFGSGTRLTVV.

This clone appeared a few times. The J gene is TRBJ2-1, the V gene TRBV9; 8 bases are shared with TRBD1. Germline CDR1 and CDR2: SGDLS and YYNGEE. Trimming cost V 4 bases and J 2 bases; bases outside gene matches: 8. This CDR3 region has 16 residues. The CDR3 here is CASSNPPGQAYNEQFF. CDR3 in DNA: TGTGCCAGCAGCAACCCTCCGGGACAGGCCTACAATGAGCAGTTCTTC.

The chain joins TRBV6-4 to TRBJ2-2, with D possibly TRBD1 on 5 matching bases. Germline V gene lookup returns CDR1 MRHNA and CDR2 SNTAGT. With 3 bases removed from V and 2 bases from J, the gap between germline ends came to 7 bases. There are 14 residues in the CDR3. CDR3 DNA: TGTGCCAGCAGTGAGCAGGGAAACACCGGGGAGCTGTTTTTT. Translated: CASSEQGNTGELFF.

This clone was seen only a few times. This CDR3 is also generated by other DNA sequences in the sample. The chain couples TRBV9 to TRBJ2-7; maybe TRBD1 (6 bases). Trimming took 2 bases from V and 3 from J, leaving 15 bases between them. The CDR3 extends over 15 amino acids. CDR1 SGDLS and CDR2 YYNGEE come from the germline V gene. CDR3 protein: CASSVGRGDNYEQYF. Here the CDR3 DNA reads TGTGCCAGCAGCGTTGGCAGGGGAGACAACTACGAGCAGTACTTC. The whole variable domain, filled in from reference TRBV9 and TRBJ2-7, reads DSGVTQTPKHLITATGQRVTLRCSPRSGDLSVYWYQQSLDQGLQFLIQYYNGEERAKGNILERFSAQQFPDLHSELNLSSLELGDSALYFCASSVGRGDNYEQYFGPGTRLTVT.

This clone was counted a few times. The rearrangement uses TRBV5-4 and TRBJ1-6; 7 nucleotides match TRBD1. The J segment lost 8 bases and the V segment lost 6 bases, leaving 8 bases of the junction unmatched. The V gene's germline CDR1 is SGHNT and CDR2 YYREEE (reference sequence). The CDR3 loop spans 14 amino acids. The CDR3 loop reads CASTLDRVDSPLHF. Written as DNA, the CDR3 is TGTGCCAGCACCCTCGACAGGGTCGATTCACCCCTCCACTTT.

This clone has more than one count but fewer than ten. A junction end diverges from the germline sequence, so it may reflect a read error. In nucleotides, the CDR3 is TGCAGCGCTGGTGAGAACACCGGGGAGCTATTTTTT. Translating it yields CSAGENTGELFF. J is TRBJ2-2 and V is TRBV29-1; possible D gene TRBD2, 5 bases. This CDR3 spans 12 amino acids. Germline V lookup: CDR1 SQVTM, CDR2 ANQGSEA.